The 2 T cell receptor beta chains reported below all come from one sample, sequenced in a study of blood T cell repertoires in COVID-19 (TCRdb year 2020). Libraries were made using the immunoSEQ multiplex PCR assay. TCRdb's version of the immuneACCESS table is confined to in-frame rearrangements and falls short of the full clone set. An unresolved V gene accounts for under half of the shortfall where checked; the remainder is of unknown origin. The sample includes over 100,000 clones, with approximately 83% observed a single time. Around 4.5% of the sample goes to the ten largest clones. The source material was peripheral blood. All receptors derive from a woman between 65 and 79 years old with acute or convalescent COVID-19.

J is TRBJ1-2 and V is TRBV7-9, with D tentatively TRBD1 (6 bases). Germline V CDR1 and CDR2: SEHNR, FQNEAQ (reference sequence). V was shortened by 1 base and J by 4 bases, with 10 bases between the two germline ends. This CDR3 has 14 residues. The CDR3 reads CASSLDGTPYGYTF. The CDR3 nucleotides read TGTGCCAGCAGCTTAGATGGGACACCCTATGGCTACACCTTC.

This chain joins TRBV18 and TRBJ1-2; 7 bases are shared with TRBD1. The germline gives CDR1 KGHSH, CDR2 LQKENI. The CDR3 is 16 residues long. Trimming removed 0 bases from V and 0 bases from J; junction bases left unmatched: 4. CDR3 coding DNA: TGTGCCAGCTCACCACCCCGGGACAGAGCTAACTATGGCTACACCTTC. This encodes CASSPPRDRANYGYTF.